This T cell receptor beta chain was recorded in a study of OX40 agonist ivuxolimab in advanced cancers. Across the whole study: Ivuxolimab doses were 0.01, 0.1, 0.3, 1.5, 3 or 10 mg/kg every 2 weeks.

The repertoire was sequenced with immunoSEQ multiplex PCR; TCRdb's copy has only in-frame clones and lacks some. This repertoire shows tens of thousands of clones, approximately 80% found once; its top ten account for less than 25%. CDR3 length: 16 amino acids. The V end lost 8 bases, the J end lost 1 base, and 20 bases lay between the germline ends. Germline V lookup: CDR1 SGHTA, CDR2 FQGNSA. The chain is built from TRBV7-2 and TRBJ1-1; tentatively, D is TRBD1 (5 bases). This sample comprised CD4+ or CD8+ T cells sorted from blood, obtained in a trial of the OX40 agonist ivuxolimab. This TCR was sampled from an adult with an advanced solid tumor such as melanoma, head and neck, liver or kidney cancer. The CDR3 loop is CASRGGVPGQNTEAFF. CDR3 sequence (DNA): TGTGCCAGCCGCGGGGGGGTGCCCGGACAGAACACTGAAGCTTTCTTT.